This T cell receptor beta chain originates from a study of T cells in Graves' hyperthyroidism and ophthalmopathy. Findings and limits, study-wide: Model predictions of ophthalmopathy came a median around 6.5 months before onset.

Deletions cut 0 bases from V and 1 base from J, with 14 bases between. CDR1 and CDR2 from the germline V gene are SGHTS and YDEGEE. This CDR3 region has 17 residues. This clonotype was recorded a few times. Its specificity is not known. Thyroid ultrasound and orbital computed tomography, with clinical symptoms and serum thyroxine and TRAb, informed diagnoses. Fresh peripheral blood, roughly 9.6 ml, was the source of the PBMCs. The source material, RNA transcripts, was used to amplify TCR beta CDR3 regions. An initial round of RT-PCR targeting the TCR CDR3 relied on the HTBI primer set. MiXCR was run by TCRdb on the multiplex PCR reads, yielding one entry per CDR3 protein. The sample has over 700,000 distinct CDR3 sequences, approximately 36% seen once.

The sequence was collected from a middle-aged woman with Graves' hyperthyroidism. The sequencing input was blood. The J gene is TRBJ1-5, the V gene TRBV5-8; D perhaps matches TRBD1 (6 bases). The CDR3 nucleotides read TGTGCCAGCAGCTTGGATGGCAGGGGCGCGAGCAATCAGCCCCAGCATTTT. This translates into CASSLDGRGASNQPQHF.